This T cell receptor (beta chain) comes out of a study of shared T cell receptors in the human thymus. The protocol was immunoSEQ multiplex PCR, while the TCRdb copy is restricted to in-frame clones and leaves out a portion. The sample yields 700,000 to 750,000 clones, 70% to 90% seen once. CDR1 and CDR2 (germline): MDHEN, SYDVKM. The V gene end was trimmed by 2 bases and the J gene end by 4 bases; junction bases not matched to a gene: 9. The CDR3 has 16 residues. This sample also appeared in a second study, on human thymus T cells. That source adds: Healthy Finnish infants undergoing corrective surgery for congenital heart defects provided the donor material. Thymus specimens were resections from corrective heart surgery. Among thymic and blood repertoires, usage of V and J genes appeared biased.

The sample was thymocytes. This chain joins TRBV28 and TRBJ1-2, with 8 bases fitting TRBD1. The origin of this receptor is a girl younger than two with a congenital heart defect. In nucleotides, the CDR3 is TGTGCCAGCAGTTTACTGGCGGGACAGGTACCCTATGGCTACACCTTC. It translates to CASSLLAGQVPYGYTF.